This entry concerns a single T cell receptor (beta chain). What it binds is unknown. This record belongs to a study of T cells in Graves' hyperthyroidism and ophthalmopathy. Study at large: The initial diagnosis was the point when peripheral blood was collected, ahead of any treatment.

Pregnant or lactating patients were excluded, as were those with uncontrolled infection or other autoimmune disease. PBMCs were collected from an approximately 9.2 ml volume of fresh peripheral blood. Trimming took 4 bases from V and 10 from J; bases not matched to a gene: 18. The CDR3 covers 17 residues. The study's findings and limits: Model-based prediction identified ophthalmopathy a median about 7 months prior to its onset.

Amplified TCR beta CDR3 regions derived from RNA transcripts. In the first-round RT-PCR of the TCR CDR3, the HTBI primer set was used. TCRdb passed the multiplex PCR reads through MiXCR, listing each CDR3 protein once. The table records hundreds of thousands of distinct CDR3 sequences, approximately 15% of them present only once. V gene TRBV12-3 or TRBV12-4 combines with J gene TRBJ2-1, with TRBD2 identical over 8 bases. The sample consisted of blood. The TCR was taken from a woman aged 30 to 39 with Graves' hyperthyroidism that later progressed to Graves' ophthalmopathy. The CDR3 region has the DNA TGTGCCAGCAGTTCCCGCGGGGGGCGGGAGTCTGACAGGGAGCAGTTCTTC. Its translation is CASSSRGGRESDREQFF.